The 14 T cell receptor beta chains in this list originate from one sample, sequenced in a study of cytomegalovirus exposure and HLA in healthy donors. TCRdb's copy holds only in-frame clones and misses some; the assay was immunoSEQ multiplex PCR. This sample has a few hundred thousand clones, with approximately 84% found just once. Sample: PBMCs. These receptors all stem from a man younger than 35 in good health and CMV-seropositive.

The genes are TRBV5-6 and TRBJ1-2; D is unclear. The ends were cut back, 2 bases at V and 6 bases at J, with 8 bases in the middle. Germline loops: CDR1 SGHDT, CDR2 YYEEEE. The CDR3 sequence is 12 residues long. DNA for the CDR3: TGTGCCAGCAGCTTTTCTGGGGATGGCTACACCTTC. Its protein is CASSFSGDGYTF.

The rearrangement joins TRBV2 to TRBJ1-2, with a possible D match to TRBD1 (5 bases). Trimming took off 4 bases at V and 3 bases at J, with 12 bases between the two ends. The germline CDR1 and CDR2 sequences are SNHLY and FYNNEI. The CDR3 has 14 residues. The CDR3 sequence: CASSAGILDYGYTF. The DNA for the CDR3 is TGTGCCAGCAGTGCAGGGATTCTGGACTATGGCTACACCTTC.

With regard to this clone: In the same sample, other DNA sequences code for this CDR3. The chain has TRBV27 and TRBJ1-2; TRBD1 agrees at 8 bases. The CDR3 is 12 residues long. The V gene end was trimmed by 6 bases and the J gene end by 6 bases; junction bases not matched to a gene: 3. CDR1 and CDR2 from the germline V gene are MNHEY and SMNVEV (reference sequence). CDR3 nucleotide sequence: TGTGCCAGCAGCCCGACAGGGGATGGCTACACCTTC. Residues: CASSPTGDGYTF.

The chain is built from TRBV7-2 and TRBJ2-7, with D possibly matching TRBD2 (6 bases). Germline CDR1 and CDR2: SGHTA and FQGNSA. Trimming removed 0 bases from V and 0 bases from J, with 9 bases in between. The CDR3 consists of 15 residues. CDR3 residues: CASSLAGGLSYEQYF. CDR3 nucleotide sequence: TGTGCCAGCAGCTTAGCGGGAGGCCTCTCCTACGAGCAGTACTTC.

The chain uses TRBV10-2 and TRBJ2-3, with TRBD2 identical over 8 bases. Germline V gene lookup returns CDR1 WSHSY and CDR2 SAAADI. The junction had 12 bases not matched to a gene; V was cut back by 6 bases and J by 4 bases. This CDR3 is built from 16 residues. Written as DNA, the CDR3 is TGCGCCAGCAGCCGGGAGGGCGGGAGGTTTTCAGATACGCAGTATTTT. Translated, it gives CASSREGGRFSDTQYF.

The CDR3 reads CASNAGPADTQYF. The DNA of the CDR3 is TGTGCCAGCAACGCGGGACCAGCAGATACGCAGTATTTT. The rearrangement joins TRBV27 to TRBJ2-3; D might be TRBD2 (6 bases). CDR1 is MNHEY, CDR2 SMNVEV, per germline (reference sequence). The V end was cut by 7 bases, the J end by 4 bases, with 12 bases between. The CDR3 consists of 13 residues.

The gene calls are TRBV29-1 and TRBJ2-7; 7 bases are shared with TRBD2. Per the germline V gene, CDR1 is SQVTM and CDR2 is ANQGSEA. Losses at the gene ends were 4 bases for V and 6 bases for J; bases not matched to a gene: 12. This CDR3 region has 14 residues. CDR3 amino acids: CSVVREGTPVEQYF. In DNA, the CDR3 is TGCAGCGTTGTTAGGGAGGGGACGCCGGTCGAGCAGTACTTC.

DNA for the CDR3: TGTGCCACCAGCAGACGAGGGATGGCCGGTGAAAAACTGTTTTTT. Protein sequence: CATSRRGMAGEKLFF. This chain joins TRBV15 and TRBJ1-4; D is unresolved. Deletions cut 2 bases from V and 7 bases from J, with 14 bases between. This CDR3 has 15 amino acids. Germline V gene lookup returns CDR1 LNHNV and CDR2 YYDKDF (reference sequence).

The CDR3 DNA follows: TGTGCCAGCAGTTTCGGGGGGAGACTCGCATACGAGCAGTACTTC. Translated, it gives CASSFGGRLAYEQYF. V is TRBV6-5 and J is TRBJ2-7; TRBD2 matches at 7 bases. The CDR3 totals 15 residues. Germline V gene data show CDR1 as MNHEY and CDR2 as SVGAGI. The V segment lost 4 bases and the J segment 4 bases; nucleotides outside the gene matches: 10.

In its sample, this clone was seen many times. J is TRBJ2-7 and V is TRBV7-9, with D tentatively TRBD1 (6 bases). CDR3 length equals 14 residues. Germline assignment: CDR1 SEHNR and CDR2 FQNEAQ (reference sequence). V gave up 5 bases and J gave up 6 bases, with 17 bases separating them. The CDR3 DNA follows: TGTGCCAGCAGCCCTGTACAGGGTAGTGGCGAGCAGTACTTC. This codes for CASSPVQGSGEQYF. Filled out from reference TRBV7-9 and TRBJ2-7, the complete variable domain reads DTGVSQNPRHKITKRGQNVTFRCDPISEHNRLYWYRQTLGQGPEFLTYFQNEAQLEKSRLLSDRFSAERPKGSFSTLEIQRTEQGDSAMYLCASSPVQGSGEQYFGPGTRLTVT.

The chain recombines TRBV10-3 with TRBJ2-3, with 12 bases that match TRBD1. Per germline, CDR1 ENHRY and CDR2 SYGVKD. CDR3 size: 15 residues. After removal of 6 bases from V and 5 bases from J, the junction contained 6 bases not matched to a gene. The chain's CDR3 is CAIRRDRGREDTQYF. The CDR3 DNA reads as TGTGCCATCAGACGGGACAGGGGGCGGGAAGATACGCAGTATTTT.

This clone occurred a few times. V and J are TRBV6-1 and TRBJ1-3; D may be TRBD1 (6 bases). Between the trimmed V and J ends, which lost 6 bases and 0 bases, there was a span of 9 bases. CDR1 MNHNS and CDR2 SASEGT come from the germline V gene. CDR3 length: 14 amino acids. DNA for the CDR3: TGTGCCAGCAGGGTGACAGGCTCTGGAAACACCATATATTTT. Its translation is CASRVTGSGNTIYF.

The chain joins TRBV6-5 to TRBJ2-5; TRBD1 matches at 11 bases. In germline, CDR1 is MNHEY, CDR2 SVGAGI. The CDR3 has 16 amino acids. Unmatched junction bases numbered 8, after V lost 4 bases and J lost 4 bases. Here the CDR3 reads CASSSPGTGGRETQYF. CDR3 sequence (DNA): TGTGCCAGCAGTTCACCCGGGACAGGGGGACGAGAGACCCAGTACTTC.

V is TRBV11-1 and J is TRBJ2-1; the D is unclear. This CDR3 spans 12 amino acids. Per germline, CDR1 SGHAT and CDR2 FQDESV (reference sequence). The ends were cut back, 6 bases at V and 7 bases at J, with 10 bases in the middle. The CDR3 loop reads CASSSSGNEQFF. CDR3 bases: TGTGCCAGCAGTTCCTCCGGGAATGAGCAGTTCTTC.